These 24 T cell receptor beta chains came from one sample sequenced in a study of human T cells and chemical hapten exposure. The sample's time point: patch test 2, 6 weeks after DPC sensitization. Treatment of the sample: therapeutic diphenylcyclopropenone sensitization with weekly scalp DPC. TCRdb fed the RACE reads into MiXCR, producing one record per CDR3 protein. The sample has a few hundred thousand distinct CDR3 sequences, around 6% seen once. Specimen: whole blood, collected in connection with sensitization to the hapten diphenylcyclopropenone (DPC). These receptor sequences come from a young woman with alopecia areata. Some clones in this sample may be carry-over from other donors' samples.

The chain is built from TRBV5-8 and TRBJ2-4; D not resolved. The V gene's germline CDR1 is SGHTS and CDR2 YDEGEE. V was pared by 3 bases and J by 8 bases, with 6 bases between. The CDR3 has 11 amino acids. The CDR3 loop reads CASSSRYIQYF. The CDR3 nucleotides are TGTGCCAGCAGCTCCCGGTACATTCAGTACTTC. Looking up the rest from reference TRBV5-8 and TRBJ2-4 gives the full variable domain: EAGVTQSPTHLIKTRGQQATLRCSPISGHTSVYWYQQALGLGLQFLLWYDEGEERNRGNFPPRFSGRQFPNYSSELNVNALELEDSALYLCASSSRYIQYFGAGTRLSVL.

Only a few counts were recorded for this clonotype. The J gene is TRBJ2-7, the V gene TRBV12-2; no DNA check was done on the table's D call, TRBD2. TRBV12-2 is termed a pseudogene. There are 15 residues in the CDR3. The CDR3 DNA follows: TGTGCAAGTCGCCAAGGACTAGCGGGGGTCCACGAGCAGTACTTC. It specifies CASRQGLAGVHEQYF.

The V call is TRBV7-9, the J call TRBJ2-3; 7 positions match TRBD2. From germline, CDR1 is SEHNR and CDR2 FQNEAQ (reference sequence). After removal of 5 bases from V and 9 bases from J, the junction contained 14 bases not matched to a gene. The CDR3 totals 15 residues. The CDR3 protein is CASSPPRMGGETQYF. The CDR3, as DNA: TGTGCCAGCAGCCCGCCCAGGATGGGAGGGGAAACGCAGTATTTT.

This clonotype was seen at least ten times. This chain uses TRBV7-2 with TRBJ1-6; perhaps TRBD1 as D (6 bases). Germline V CDR1 and CDR2: SGHTA, FQGNSA. The CDR3 has 15 residues. The V gene lost 4 bases and the J gene lost 6 bases, with 13 bases spanning the gap. CDR3 nucleotide sequence: TGTGCCAGCAGCTCCATACAGGGAGGTAATTCACCCCTCCACTTT. Protein: CASSSIQGGNSPLHF.

This chain connects TRBV6-1 to TRBJ1-4; tentatively, D is TRBD1 (6 bases). This CDR3 comprises 15 residues. V gave up 2 bases and J gave up 10 bases, with 17 bases separating them. From germline, CDR1 is MNHNS and CDR2 SASEGT. CDR3 nucleotides: TGTGCCAGCAGTGAACGAGCACAGGGAGGGGGAAAACTGTTTTTT. Translated: CASSERAQGGGKLFF.

V is TRBV14 and J is TRBJ2-1; 9 nucleotides line up with TRBD2. The V gene's germline CDR1 is SGHDN and CDR2 FVKESK. This CDR3 contains 17 residues. The V gene end was trimmed by 0 bases and the J gene end by 4 bases; junction bases not matched to a gene: 7. The CDR3 spells CASSQDQAGGPYNEQFF. The CDR3 bases are TGTGCCAGCAGCCAAGATCAAGCGGGGGGTCCTTACAATGAGCAGTTCTTC.

V gene TRBV20-1 combines with J gene TRBJ1-5; tentative D call: TRBD1 (5 bases). The CDR3 is 13 residues long. Germline V gene sequence: CDR1 DFQATT, CDR2 SNEGSKA (reference sequence). Trimming took 3 bases from V and 7 from J, leaving 13 bases between them. CDR3 sequence (DNA): TGCAGTGCTAGCAGGGAGGTTGAACAGCCCCAGCATTTT. This encodes CSASREVEQPQHF.

The table lists this clonotype with a few counts. The chain couples TRBV6-1 to TRBJ2-3; 16 bases are a match to TRBD2. The V segment lost 5 bases and the J segment 0 bases; nucleotides outside the gene matches: 5. The CDR3 sequence is 18 residues long. The germline V gene encodes CDR1 MNHNS and CDR2 SASEGT. The CDR3, as DNA: TGTGCCAGCAGTCGGGGACTAGCGGGGGGGGCTAGCACAGATACGCAGTATTTT. Its protein is CASSRGLAGGASTDTQYF.

The chain uses TRBV7-3 and TRBJ2-1; 14 bases match TRBD2. V was clipped by 1 base and J by 0 bases; unmatched bases: 14. Looked up from germline, CDR1 is SGHTA and CDR2 is FQGTGA. CDR3 size: 22 residues. CDR3 nucleotide sequence: TGTGCCAGCAGCTTAAGAGCCAGGGGACTAGCGGGGGCCAAGAGCTCCTACAATGAGCAGTTCTTC. It is translated as CASSLRARGLAGAKSSYNEQFF.

This clonotype was counted a few times. This rearrangement joins TRBV7-2 to TRBJ2-7; D is ambiguous. This CDR3 has 15 residues. Germline CDR1 and CDR2: SGHTA and FQGNSA. V was clipped by 5 bases and J by 4 bases, with 18 bases between them. The DNA for the CDR3 is TGTGCCAGCAGCCCAAGTTACTACCAGAGGTACGAGCAGTACTTC. This sequence encodes CASSPSYYQRYEQYF.

This clonotype was detected ten times or more. The gene calls are TRBV18 and TRBJ1-1; TRBD1 agrees at 11 bases. The V gene's germline CDR1 is KGHSH and CDR2 LQKENI. Trimming removed 3 bases from V and 6 bases from J; junction bases left unmatched: 6. CDR3 length: 15 residues. The CDR3 region is CASSPVDRGLSEAFF. The CDR3, as DNA: TGTGCCAGCTCACCGGTGGACAGGGGGCTCTCTGAAGCTTTCTTT.

Ten or more counts support this clonotype. The CDR3 is CASSFDRNNSPLHF. The CDR3 coding sequence is TGTGCCAGCAGCTTCGACAGGAATAATTCACCCCTCCACTTT. This sequence joins TRBV7-2 and TRBJ1-6; D is possibly TRBD1 (6 bases). The CDR3 has 14 residues. Trimming shortened V by 3 bases and J by 5 bases, and 8 bases separated the two germline ends. Germline loops: CDR1 SGHTA, CDR2 FQGNSA.

In regard to this clonotype: A much larger clone lies one base from this, so it may be a read error. The chain couples TRBV7-8 to TRBJ2-3, with D possibly being TRBD2 (6 bases). The CDR3 has 16 residues. Germline CDR1 SGHVS, CDR2 FQNEAQ. The CDR3 nucleotides are TGTGCCAGCAGCTTAGGCGGGGTGGTCGCCACAGATAAGCAGTATTTT. Amino acid sequence: CASSLGGVVATDKQYF.

This chain uses TRBV7-9 with TRBJ2-5; D may be TRBD1 or TRBD2 (6 bases each). CDR1 and CDR2 (germline): SEHNR, FQNEAQ (reference sequence). The CDR3 consists of 16 residues. V lost 4 bases and J lost 7, with 22 bases in between. The CDR3 region is CASSSRDTSGLGTQYF. CDR3 bases: TGTGCCAGCAGCTCACGGGACACAAGCGGGCTTGGGACCCAGTACTTC.

This clonotype has only a few counts. This chain links TRBV7-2 with TRBJ2-3; a weak D match, TRBD2 (5 bases). V lost 4 bases and J lost 2, with 13 bases in between. In germline, CDR1 is SGHTA, CDR2 FQGNSA. The CDR3 sequence is 15 residues long. CDR3 DNA sequence: TGTGCCAGCAGCTCCCACCTAGCTAACACAGATACGCAGTATTTT. The encoded protein is CASSSHLANTDTQYF.

This clonotype was observed many times. The chain uses TRBV3-1 and TRBJ1-3; no clear D. Trimming shortened V by 5 bases and J by 4 bases, and 12 bases separated the two germline ends. The CDR3 is 14 residues long. CDR1 and CDR2 from the germline V gene are LGHDT and YNNKEL (reference sequence). CDR3 nucleotides: TGTGCCAGCAGCTGGGATGAGGTCGGAAACACCATATATTTT. Translating it yields CASSWDEVGNTIYF.

The chain links TRBV7-9 to TRBJ2-7; 10 bases are a match to TRBD2. Germline CDR1 reads SEHNR; CDR2 reads FQNEAQ (reference sequence). V trimming: 5 bases; J trimming: 2 bases; junction bases outside the gene matches: 9. The CDR3 extends over 16 amino acids. CDR3 residues: CASSLRTSGTTYEQYF. CDR3 nucleotide sequence: TGTGCCAGCAGCCTCCGGACTAGCGGAACTACCTACGAGCAGTACTTC.

This clonotype was seen at least ten times. The V and J genes are TRBV2 and TRBJ1-2; D not certain. The V end lost 4 bases, the J end lost 4 bases, and 13 bases lay between the germline ends. Looked up from germline, CDR1 is SNHLY and CDR2 is FYNNEI. This CDR3 is 14 amino acids long. The chain's CDR3 is CASSGLEGSYGYTF. As DNA, the CDR3 is TGTGCCAGCAGTGGCCTGGAGGGAAGCTATGGCTACACCTTC.

Concerning this clonotype itself: Just one base apart from a much larger clone, this may be a read error. The CDR3 DNA sequence: TGTGCCAGCAGCTTCCTGGGCCGGAACTATGGCAACACCTTC. Its protein is CASSFLGRNYGNTF. The V gene is TRBV7-2, the J gene TRBJ1-2; D uncertain. The CDR3 has 14 residues. CDR1 and CDR2 from the germline V gene are SGHTA and FQGNSA.

The genes are TRBV4-1 and TRBJ2-5, with D unclear. The CDR3 has 15 residues. The germline gives CDR1 MGHRA, CDR2 YSYEKL. V was trimmed by 1 base and J by 5 bases, leaving 14 bases between them. In DNA form, the CDR3 reads TGCGCCAGCAGCCAAGTTGGCTCCCCTGGGGAGACCCAGTACTTC. Translating gives CASSQVGSPGETQYF.

This clonotype was picked up a small number of times. This chain links TRBV3-1 with TRBJ2-4, with D tentatively TRBD2 (7 bases). Trimming left V 4 bases short and J 8 bases short, with 21 bases between. The CDR3 is 16 amino acids. The germline gives CDR1 LGHDT, CDR2 YNNKEL (reference sequence). In DNA, the CDR3 is TGTGCCAGCAGCCCATGGGAGGGGGGGCGCTCGGACATTCAGTACTTC. Translated: CASSPWEGGRSDIQYF.

A few counts support this clonotype. The chain is built from TRBV7-9 and TRBJ2-7, with 8 bases lining up with TRBD1. V lost 1 base to trimming and J lost 2 bases; unmatched junction nucleotides: 1. CDR1 is SEHNR, CDR2 FQNEAQ, per germline (reference sequence). The CDR3 consists of 14 residues. CDR3 loop: CASSLEQGAYEQYF. The CDR3 DNA is TGTGCCAGCAGCTTAGAACAGGGGGCCTACGAGCAGTACTTC.

J is TRBJ1-1 and V is TRBV6-5, with D possibly being TRBD1 (6 bases). Germline V gene sequence: CDR1 MNHEY, CDR2 SVGAGI. The CDR3 loop spans 15 amino acids. The V end was cut by 7 bases, the J end by 3 bases, with 18 bases between. The CDR3 DNA follows: TGTGCCAGCAAGTTCACCGGGACATCCGACACTGAAGCTTTCTTT. Its protein product is CASKFTGTSDTEAFF.

At least ten counts were recorded for this clonotype. This rearrangement joins TRBV20-1 to TRBJ2-1, with D possibly TRBD2 on 6 matching bases. The CDR3 consists of 13 residues. The ends were cut back, 6 bases at V and 8 bases at J, with 17 bases in the middle. Germline V gene sequence: CDR1 DFQATT, CDR2 SNEGSKA (reference sequence). CDR3 amino acids: CSAQVPPGDEQFF. The CDR3 DNA is TGCAGTGCCCAGGTCCCTCCGGGGGATGAGCAGTTCTTC.